This passage covers 4 T cell receptor beta chains from one sample sequenced in a study of T cell clonality in common variable immunodeficiency. Assay used: immunoSEQ multiplex PCR; TCRdb lists only in-frame clones, some missing. The sample has tens of thousands of clones, none seen only once. The sequencing sample was made of peripheral blood mononuclear cells. Receptors were obtained from a person aged 18 to 75 in good health.

This clone was seen a few times. A far larger clone is just one base off, so this is likely a read error. The CDR3 extends 3 residues past the end of the read, so its final part is completed from the germline J gene. The chain couples TRBV6-2 or TRBV6-3 to TRBJ2-7; TRBD1 matches at 11 bases. The CDR3 extends over 15 amino acids. Per the germline V gene, CDR1 is MNHEY and CDR2 is SVGEGT. CDR3 DNA, as far as it was read: TGTGCCAGCCGTTACTTCGGGACAGGGGGGTCCGAG. It is translated as CASRYFGTGGSE. The CDR3 as a whole reads CASRYFGTGGSEQYF.

To note about this clone: The CDR3 is cut off 3 residues early in the read; its end comes from the germline J gene. The V call is TRBV5-1, the J call TRBJ2-1; 10 nucleotides agree with TRBD2. This CDR3 is built from 15 residues. V lost 2 bases and J lost 8; bases outside the gene matches: 7. The germline V gene encodes CDR1 SGHRS and CDR2 YFSETQ. The chain's CDR3 is CASSFSGRASDEQFF. The CDR3 DNA, read in part, is TGCGCCAGCAGCTTCAGCGGGAGGGCCTCAGATGAG.

On this clone itself: The read ends 3 residues shy of where the CDR3 ends; the end is completed using the germline J gene. The chain recombines TRBV10-2 with TRBJ2-5, with 7 bases lining up with TRBD2. This CDR3 spans 14 amino acids. The V gene end was trimmed by 4 bases and the J gene end by 4 bases; junction bases not matched to a gene: 6. Germline lookup yields CDR1 WSHSY and CDR2 SAAADI. CDR3 DNA (partial): TGCGCCAGCAGTGCCCGACTAGCCCGAGAGACC. Its translation is CASSARLARET. The whole CDR3 region reads CASSARLARETQYF.

This clone was picked up many times. The read gets to within 3 residues of the CDR3 end, and the germline J gene fills in the rest. The chain combines TRBV5-4 with TRBJ2-1; 12 bases are shared with TRBD2. Germline V gene lookup returns CDR1 SGHNT and CDR2 YYREEE (reference sequence). The CDR3 contains 15 residues. V lost 0 bases, J lost 8 bases, and 3 bases stayed unmatched. CDR3 loop: CASSLGLAGVDEQFF. The sequenced part of the CDR3 DNA is TGTGCCAGCAGCTTGGGACTAGCGGGAGTAGATGAG.